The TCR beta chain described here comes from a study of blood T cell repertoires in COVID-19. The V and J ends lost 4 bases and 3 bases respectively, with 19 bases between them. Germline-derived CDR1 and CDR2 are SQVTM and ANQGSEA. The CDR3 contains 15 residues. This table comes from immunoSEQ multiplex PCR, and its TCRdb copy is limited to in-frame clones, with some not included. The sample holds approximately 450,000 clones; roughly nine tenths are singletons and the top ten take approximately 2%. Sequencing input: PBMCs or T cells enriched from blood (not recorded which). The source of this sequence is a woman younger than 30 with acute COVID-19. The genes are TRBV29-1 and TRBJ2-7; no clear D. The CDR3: CSVVDQDLADYEQYF. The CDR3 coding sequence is TGCAGCGTTGTGGATCAAGACCTGGCGGACTACGAGCAGTACTTC.